The 22 T cell receptor beta chains given below trace back to one sample, sequenced in a study of blood T cell repertoires in COVID-19. Sequencing used immunoSEQ multiplex PCR; TCRdb keeps in-frame clones, though not all of them. This sample yields 80,000 or so clones, of which 80% are seen a single time; 4% to 5.5% belongs to the top ten. The source material was peripheral blood. Receptor source: a woman aged 70-85 years with acute or convalescent COVID-19.

J is TRBJ1-6 and V is TRBV2; 9 bases are a match to TRBD1. With 7 bases clipped from V and 5 bases from J, the junction kept 6 bases outside the gene matches. The germline CDR1 and CDR2 sequences are SNHLY and FYNNEI. This CDR3 spans 15 amino acids. This CDR3 is CASKRTGGDNSPLHF. The CDR3 DNA sequence: TGTGCCAGCAAACGTACAGGGGGCGATAATTCACCCCTCCACTTT.

The rearrangement uses TRBV2 and TRBJ1-1; D gene unclear. The germline CDR1 and CDR2 sequences are SNHLY and FYNNEI. The CDR3 is 14 amino acids. V dropped 2 bases and J dropped 0 bases, with 7 bases sitting between them. The CDR3 DNA reads as TGTGCCAGCAGTGAACCAGACATGAACACTGAAGCTTTCTTT. Residues: CASSEPDMNTEAFF.

This clone was seen only once. The rearrangement links TRBV7-9 to TRBJ1-6, with D possibly matching TRBD1 (6 bases). This CDR3 region has 19 residues. Per the germline V gene, CDR1 is SEHNR and CDR2 is FQNEAQ (reference sequence). The V end was cut by 4 bases, the J end by 0 bases, with 19 bases between. The CDR3 DNA reads as TGTGCCAGCAGCTCAACCATGGGGGCAGCTAGCTCCTATAATTCACCCCTCCACTTT. Translation: CASSSTMGAASSYNSPLHF.

A note on this clone: An end of the junction does not agree with germline; a read error may underlie this. The chain links TRBV19 to TRBJ1-1; no clear D. Looked up from germline, CDR1 is LNHDA and CDR2 is SQIVND (reference sequence). The CDR3 sequence is 12 residues long. The CDR3 DNA reads as TGTGCCAGTAGTATGAGACGGGAAACAGTATTTTTT. Translation: CASSMRRETVFF.

This clone showed up just a few times. The chain links TRBV3-1 (or the pseudogene TRBV3-2) to TRBJ1-2; TRBD1 aligns across 9 bases. The trim removed 3 bases at V and 2 bases at J, leaving 4 bases unmatched. CDR3 length equals 15 residues. The germline V gene has CDR1 LGHDT and CDR2 YNNKEL (reference sequence). In DNA, the CDR3 is TGTGCCAGCAGCCACCTAGACAGGGGGAACTATGGCTACACCTTC. Translating it yields CASSHLDRGNYGYTF.

This sequence joins TRBV6-5 and TRBJ2-3; TRBD2 agrees at 10 bases. The CDR3 spans 16 residues. V was pared by 2 bases and J by 5 bases, with 7 bases of the junction left unmatched. CDR1 and CDR2 (germline): MNHEY, SVGAGI. The CDR3 protein is CASSYQASGGRDTQYF. CDR3 coding DNA: TGTGCCAGCAGTTACCAGGCTAGCGGGGGAAGAGATACGCAGTATTTT.

The gene calls are TRBV11-3 and TRBJ1-2; D is possibly TRBD1 (5 bases). Trimming took off 1 base at V and 3 bases at J, with 9 bases between the two ends. CDR1 is SGHNT and CDR2 is YENEEA in the germline V gene. The CDR3 totals 14 residues. The CDR3 nucleotides read TGTGCCAGCAGCTTAGGTCCAGGGTACTATGGCTACACCTTC. Protein sequence: CASSLGPGYYGYTF.

This clone was seen only once. This chain uses TRBV5-1 with TRBJ1-2; 9 positions agree with TRBD1. The J segment lost 11 bases and the V segment lost 0 bases, leaving 17 bases of the junction unmatched. This CDR3 has 17 amino acids. Germline lookup yields CDR1 SGHRS and CDR2 YFSETQ. CDR3 nucleotides: TGCGCCAGCAGCTTGGCAGGGGACAGGGCTGGTGTAATAGGGTACACCTTC. The encoded protein is CASSLAGDRAGVIGYTF.

The chain links TRBV2 to TRBJ1-2, with D unresolved. The V end lost 6 bases, the J end lost 4 bases, and 12 bases lay between the germline ends. The CDR3 contains 13 residues. The germline V gene encodes CDR1 SNHLY and CDR2 FYNNEI. The CDR3 sequence: CASSETAIYGYTF. Here the CDR3 DNA reads TGTGCCAGCAGCGAAACAGCTATCTATGGCTACACCTTC. Using reference TRBV2 and TRBJ1-2 for the parts outside the CDR3, the full variable domain is EPEVTQTPSHQVTQMGQEVILRCVPISNHLYFYWYRQILGQKVEFLVSFYNNEISEKSEIFDDQFSVERPDGSNFTLKIRSTKLEDSAMYFCASSETAIYGYTFGSGTRLTVV.

The V call is TRBV24-1, the J call TRBJ2-3; 14 nucleotides match TRBD2. V gave up 4 bases and J gave up 0 bases; unmatched junction bases: 11. This CDR3 contains 20 residues. Germline lookup yields CDR1 KGHDR and CDR2 SFDVKD. CDR3 DNA: TGTGCCACCAGTGACCGCGGGACTAGCGGGGGTGTAATAAGCACAGATACGCAGTATTTT. It encodes CATSDRGTSGGVISTDTQYF.

The genes are TRBV6-5 and TRBJ1-2; D gene ambiguous. Germline CDR1 and CDR2: MNHEY and SVGAGI. Trimming left V 7 bases short and J 0 bases short, with 12 bases between. CDR3 length: 14 amino acids. In nucleotides, the CDR3 is TGTGCCAGCACGTTGGCAGTGACTAACTATGGCTACACCTTC. This codes for CASTLAVTNYGYTF.

The chain couples TRBV5-8 to TRBJ1-2; D is undetermined. The CDR3 sequence is 13 residues long. V was cut by 2 bases and J by 0 bases, with 5 bases left in between. Germline values: CDR1 SGHTS, CDR2 YDEGEE. The CDR3 reads CASSFLSNYGYTF. Written as DNA, the CDR3 is TGTGCCAGCAGCTTCTTGTCTAACTATGGCTACACCTTC.

The chain is built from TRBV5-6 and TRBJ2-5; 9 bases are a match to TRBD2. This CDR3 has 17 amino acids. Trimming removed 0 bases from V and 4 bases from J; junction bases left unmatched: 10. Per the germline V gene, CDR1 is SGHDT and CDR2 is YYEEEE. In DNA, the CDR3 is TGTGCCAGCAGCTTGGAGAGTCGCCTAGCGGGGCGAGAGACCCAGTACTTC. Translating gives CASSLESRLAGRETQYF.

The CDR3 loop reads CASSPGGPRTDTQYF. CDR3 nucleotides: TGTGCCAGCAGCCCCGGGGGACCCCGCACAGATACGCAGTATTTT. The chain carries TRBV9 and TRBJ2-3, with D perhaps TRBD2 (6 bases). The V and J ends lost 4 bases and 1 base respectively, with 13 bases between them. Germline loops: CDR1 SGDLS, CDR2 YYNGEE. The CDR3 contains 15 residues.

The chain is built from TRBV15 and TRBJ2-7; no clear D. In germline, CDR1 is LNHNV, CDR2 YYDKDF (reference sequence). Between the trimmed V and J ends, which lost 0 bases and 0 bases, there was a span of 12 bases. CDR3 size: 16 residues. CDR3 bases: TGTGCCACCAGCAGAGATCGGGTTAGGAGCTCCTACGAGCAGTACTTC. This encodes CATSRDRVRSSYEQYF.

This clone was seen more than once but under ten times. The chain carries TRBV4-1 and TRBJ1-1, with D hard to call. V lost 7 bases to trimming and J lost 1 base, with 10 bases between them. Germline V CDR1 and CDR2: MGHRA, YSYEKL. CDR3 length: 13 amino acids. For the CDR3, the DNA is TGCGCCAGCACGATTCAGCGGAACACTGAAGCTTTCTTT. It specifies CASTIQRNTEAFF.

The chain couples TRBV7-2 to TRBJ2-7; unclear D gene. Trimming took 6 bases from V and 3 from J, leaving 9 bases between them. Germline V gene sequence: CDR1 SGHTA, CDR2 FQGNSA. The CDR3 spans 12 residues. The CDR3 loop is CASSGGDYEQYF. The CDR3 DNA follows: TGTGCCAGCAGTGGCGGAGACTACGAGCAGTACTTC.

The chain carries TRBV5-1 and TRBJ2-7; 7 nucleotides align to TRBD2. The V gene's germline CDR1 is SGHRS and CDR2 YFSETQ. J was trimmed by 3 bases and V by 0 bases; bases with no gene match: 6. CDR3 length equals 15 residues. CDR3 in DNA: TGCGCCAGCAGCTTGGAAGGGAGGGGAGGCTACGAGCAGTACTTC. It specifies CASSLEGRGGYEQYF.

The rearrangement uses TRBV5-6 and TRBJ1-2; TRBD1 is a possible D gene (6 bases). V was trimmed by 3 bases and J by 12 bases, leaving 12 bases between them. The CDR3 contains 11 residues. Germline values: CDR1 SGHDT, CDR2 YYEEEE. This CDR3 is CASSWARDNTF. The CDR3 DNA is TGTGCCAGCAGCTGGGCAAGGGACAACACCTTC.

The chain recombines TRBV6-2 or TRBV6-3 with TRBJ2-1, with no clear D. Trimming took off 0 bases at V and 9 bases at J, with 6 bases between the two ends. The V gene's germline CDR1 is MNHEY and CDR2 SVGEGT. CDR3 length equals 12 residues. The CDR3 reads CASSYSTGEQFF. In nucleotides, the CDR3 is TGTGCCAGCAGTTACTCGACTGGTGAGCAGTTCTTC.

The genes are TRBV9 and TRBJ1-4, with TRBD1 identical over 10 bases. J gave up 7 bases and V 4 bases, and 7 bases lay outside the gene matches. The germline CDR1 and CDR2 sequences are SGDLS and YYNGEE. This CDR3 spans 15 amino acids. This CDR3 reads CASSPPGTGAEKLFF. Here the CDR3 DNA reads TGTGCCAGCAGCCCGCCCGGGACAGGGGCTGAAAAACTGTTTTTT.

This clone has a single count. The rearrangement links TRBV19 to TRBJ1-2, with TRBD1 matching 8 bases. The V gene end was trimmed by 3 bases and the J gene end by 6 bases; junction bases not matched to a gene: 3. CDR1 and CDR2 (germline): LNHDA, SQIVND (reference sequence). The CDR3 consists of 13 residues. CDR3 nucleotide sequence: TGTGCCAGTAGTATGACAGGGGTTAATGGCTACACCTTC. It translates to CASSMTGVNGYTF.